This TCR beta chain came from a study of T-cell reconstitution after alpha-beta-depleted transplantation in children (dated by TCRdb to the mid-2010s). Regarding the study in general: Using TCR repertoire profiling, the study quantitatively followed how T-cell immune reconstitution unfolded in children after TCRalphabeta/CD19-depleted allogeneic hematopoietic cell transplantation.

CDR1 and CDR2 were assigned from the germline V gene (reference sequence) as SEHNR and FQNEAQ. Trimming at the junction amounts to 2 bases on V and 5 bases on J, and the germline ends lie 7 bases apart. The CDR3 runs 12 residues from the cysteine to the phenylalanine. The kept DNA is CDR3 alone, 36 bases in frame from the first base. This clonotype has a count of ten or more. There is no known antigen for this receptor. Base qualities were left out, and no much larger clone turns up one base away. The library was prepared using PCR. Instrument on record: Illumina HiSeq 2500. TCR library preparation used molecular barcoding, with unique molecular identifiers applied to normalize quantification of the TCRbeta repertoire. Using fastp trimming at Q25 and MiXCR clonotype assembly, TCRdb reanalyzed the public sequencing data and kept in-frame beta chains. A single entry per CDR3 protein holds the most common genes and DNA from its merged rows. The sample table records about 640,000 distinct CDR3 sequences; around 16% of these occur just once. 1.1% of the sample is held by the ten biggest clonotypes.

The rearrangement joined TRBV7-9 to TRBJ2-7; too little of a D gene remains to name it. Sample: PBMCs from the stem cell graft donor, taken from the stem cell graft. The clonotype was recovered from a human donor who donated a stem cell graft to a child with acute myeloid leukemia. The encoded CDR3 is CASSLRLDEQYF. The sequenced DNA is TGTGCCAGCAGCTTACGCCTTGACGAGCAGTACTTC.